The 27 T cell receptor beta chains below all came from one sample that was sequenced in a study of cytomegalovirus exposure and HLA in healthy donors. The PCR employed 60 Vbeta primers together with 13 Jbeta primers. Clones were sequenced by immunoSEQ multiplex PCR, and TCRdb holds only the in-frame ones, with some missing. The data show about 140,000 clones, about 66% seen once. The sequencing sample was made of PBMCs. The receptor set was obtained from a male donor in good health and CMV-seronegative.

The rearrangement joins TRBV5-1 to TRBJ2-7, with D possibly being TRBD2 (5 bases). The CDR3 has 14 residues. The ends were cut back, 0 bases at V and 9 bases at J, with 16 bases in the middle. Germline V lookup: CDR1 SGHRS, CDR2 YFSETQ. The CDR3 DNA is TGCGCCAGCAGCTTGGTAGGAGGCCCCGCCGGGCAGTACTTC. Its protein is CASSLVGGPAGQYF.

This clone was observed a few times. The genes are TRBV10-3 and TRBJ2-2; maybe TRBD2 (6 bases). From germline, CDR1 is ENHRY and CDR2 SYGVKD. Between the trimmed V and J ends, which lost 6 bases and 5 bases, there was a span of 16 bases. This CDR3 has 15 residues. CDR3 in DNA: TGTGCCATCAGAATAGCAGCGGGCGCTACCGGGGAGCTGTTTTTT. It codes for CAIRIAAGATGELFF.

V is TRBV27 and J is TRBJ2-1; 7 nucleotides line up with TRBD2. Germline V gene lookup returns CDR1 MNHEY and CDR2 SMNVEV (reference sequence). J was trimmed by 10 bases and V by 10 bases; bases with no gene match: 13. The length of the CDR3 is 13 residues. The CDR3 region has the DNA TGTGCCACCGCGACTAGCCCGTTAGGGGAGCAGTTCTTC. Translating gives CATATSPLGEQFF.

The J gene is TRBJ2-3, the V gene TRBV7-3, with TRBD2 identical over 8 bases. Trimming removed 2 bases from V and 2 bases from J; junction bases left unmatched: 3. CDR1 is SGHTA, CDR2 FQGTGA, per germline. The CDR3 spans 15 residues. CDR3 protein: CASSLAGLVTDTQYF. CDR3 in DNA: TGTGCCAGCAGCTTAGCGGGACTAGTCACAGATACGCAGTATTTT.

The chain combines TRBV2 with TRBJ2-1, with 7 bases that match TRBD1. With 3 bases clipped from V and 5 bases from J, the junction kept 7 bases outside the gene matches. This CDR3 is 15 amino acids long. CDR1 and CDR2 from the germline V gene are SNHLY and FYNNEI. CDR3 nucleotides: TGTGCCAGCAGTGAGATACAGGGGAGCAACAATGAGCAGTTCTTC. It codes for CASSEIQGSNNEQFF.

This rearrangement joins TRBV27 to TRBJ2-7; 7 bases fit TRBD2. From germline, CDR1 is MNHEY and CDR2 SMNVEV (reference sequence). CDR3 size: 14 residues. V lost 3 bases and J lost 2; bases outside the gene matches: 4. Written as DNA, the CDR3 is TGTGCCAGCAGTTTCAGCGGGGCGACCTACGAGCAGTACTTC. Its translation is CASSFSGATYEQYF.

Details on this clone: One end of the junction is discordant with germline, which a read error may explain. This chain uses TRBV6-6 with TRBJ1-4; 10 bases map to TRBD1. CDR3 length: 15 amino acids. Germline CDR1 reads MNHNY; CDR2 reads SVGAGI (reference sequence). CDR3 in amino acids: CPSSPRDRGNEKLFF. The CDR3 DNA reads as TGTCCCAGCAGTCCTCGGGACAGGGGTAATGAAAAACTGTTTTTT.

The chain has TRBV7-3 and TRBJ2-3, with 8 bases aligning to TRBD2. The V and J ends lost 5 bases and 2 bases, in that order; junction bases with no gene match: 12. The CDR3 is 17 amino acids. The germline V gene encodes CDR1 SGHTA and CDR2 FQGTGA. CDR3 region: CASSPSVAGGLTDTQYF. CDR3 coding DNA: TGTGCCAGCAGCCCCAGTGTGGCGGGGGGTCTCACAGATACGCAGTATTTT.

V is TRBV9 and J is TRBJ2-5; TRBD2 matches at 10 bases. The CDR3 spans 15 residues. From germline, CDR1 is SGDLS and CDR2 YYNGEE. Trimming removed 2 bases from V and 4 bases from J; junction bases left unmatched: 5. In DNA, the CDR3 is TGTGCCAGCAGCGTCACTAGCGGGGTGACAGAGACCCAGTACTTC. Protein product: CASSVTSGVTETQYF. The entire variable domain, with the rest obtained from reference TRBV9 and TRBJ2-5, is as follows: DSGVTQTPKHLITATGQRVTLRCSPRSGDLSVYWYQQSLDQGLQFLIQYYNGEERAKGNILERFSAQQFPDLHSELNLSSLELGDSALYFCASSVTSGVTETQYFGPGTRLLVL.

V usage is TRBV28 and J usage is TRBJ2-7; 7 positions match TRBD2. The V and J ends lost 3 bases and 4 bases, in that order; junction bases with no gene match: 12. The CDR3 is made up of 16 amino acids. CDR1 and CDR2 (germline): MDHEN, SYDVKM. This chain's CDR3 is CASSFGGGIGLYEQYF. The CDR3, as DNA: TGTGCCAGCAGTTTTGGGGGGGGGATCGGTCTTTACGAGCAGTACTTC.

The V gene is TRBV19, the J gene TRBJ1-1; 10 bases fit TRBD1. The V gene's germline CDR1 is LNHDA and CDR2 SQIVND (reference sequence). The CDR3 has 13 amino acids. J gave up 7 bases and V 5 bases, and 4 bases lay outside the gene matches. The CDR3 DNA is TGTGCCAGTAGTTACGACAGGGGGCTTGAAGCTTTCTTT. Its translation is CASSYDRGLEAFF.

In its sample, this clone was seen a few times. V usage is TRBV7-2 and J usage is TRBJ2-7; 8 bases map to TRBD1. The CDR3 totals 16 residues. Trimming removed 4 bases from V and 0 bases from J; junction bases left unmatched: 8. The germline V gene has CDR1 SGHTA and CDR2 FQGNSA. The CDR3 DNA reads TGTGCCAGCAGCTGGATGGGACAGGCCTTCTCCTACGAGCAGTACTTC. Residues: CASSWMGQAFSYEQYF.

The chain links TRBV2 to TRBJ1-1, with D uncertain. The CDR3 consists of 15 residues. With 2 bases removed from V and 1 base from J, the gap between germline ends came to 11 bases. Germline CDR1 and CDR2: SNHLY and FYNNEI. The CDR3 DNA follows: TGTGCCAGCAGTGAAAATCCGGTGTCGAACACTGAAGCTTTCTTT. It codes for CASSENPVSNTEAFF.

The V call is TRBV18, the J call TRBJ1-1, with D possibly matching TRBD1 (6 bases). The CDR3 is 16 amino acids. Per the germline V gene, CDR1 is KGHSH and CDR2 is LQKENI. Trimming took 5 bases from V and 0 from J, leaving 16 bases between them. The CDR3 loop is CASSSTTQGLNTEAFF. The DNA of the CDR3 is TGTGCCAGCTCATCTACTACACAGGGTCTGAACACTGAAGCTTTCTTT.

The J gene is TRBJ1-1, the V gene TRBV9; perhaps TRBD1 as D (5 bases). Looked up from germline, CDR1 is SGDLS and CDR2 is YYNGEE. Trimming removed 4 bases at V and 5 bases at J, with 21 bases between. The CDR3 is 16 residues long. In DNA, the CDR3 is TGTGCCAGCAGCTCTCCAACGGGGGGGAACTTGACTGAAGCTTTCTTT. This translates into CASSSPTGGNLTEAFF.

The gene calls are TRBV18 and TRBJ1-4, with D tentatively TRBD1 (5 bases). Germline CDR1 KGHSH, CDR2 LQKENI. V was clipped by 5 bases and J by 7 bases, with 23 bases between them. The CDR3 has 17 amino acids. The CDR3 is CASSETSLVERGEKLFF. CDR3 nucleotide sequence: TGTGCCAGCTCAGAAACTTCATTAGTGGAAAGGGGTGAAAAACTGTTTTTT.

This chain connects TRBV9 to TRBJ1-5; D is uncertain. The CDR3 runs to 15 residues. Between the trimmed V and J ends, which lost 3 bases and 5 bases, there was a span of 15 bases. CDR1 and CDR2 from the germline V gene are SGDLS and YYNGEE. The CDR3 is CASSAEGSLYQPQHF. CDR3 coding DNA: TGTGCCAGCAGCGCAGAGGGCAGCCTCTATCAGCCCCAGCATTTT. The full variable domain, completed using reference TRBV9 and TRBJ1-5, is DSGVTQTPKHLITATGQRVTLRCSPRSGDLSVYWYQQSLDQGLQFLIQYYNGEERAKGNILERFSAQQFPDLHSELNLSSLELGDSALYFCASSAEGSLYQPQHFGDGTRLSIL.

This sequence joins TRBV15 and TRBJ1-1; no reliable D call. The germline CDR1 and CDR2 sequences are LNHNV and YYDKDF (reference sequence). Trimming left V 0 bases short and J 4 bases short, with 12 bases between. The CDR3 extends over 15 amino acids. CDR3 residues: CATSRDPKGGTEAFF. The CDR3 DNA sequence: TGTGCCACCAGCAGAGATCCAAAGGGAGGCACTGAAGCTTTCTTT.

Notes on this clone: The junction departs from germline at one end; a sequencing error may be responsible. The chain has TRBV7-9 and TRBJ2-5; weak D call: TRBD2 (6 bases). Per the germline V gene, CDR1 is SEHNR and CDR2 is FQNEAQ (reference sequence). The CDR3 consists of 16 residues. The CDR3 reads CSSSFGQGGRGETQYF. The DNA for the CDR3 is TGTTCCAGCAGCTTTGGGCAGGGAGGTCGCGGGGAGACCCAGTACTTC.

This clone was detected a few times. This CDR3 is CASSDVGSQPQHF. The DNA of the CDR3 is TGTGCCAGCAGTGACGTGGGGAGCCAGCCCCAGCATTTT. V is TRBV2 and J is TRBJ1-5; D gene unclear. There are 13 residues in the CDR3. Germline lookup yields CDR1 SNHLY and CDR2 FYNNEI. V shed 3 bases and J shed 7 bases, with 10 bases lying between them.

This clone has just a few counts. The rearrangement joins TRBV5-4 to TRBJ1-1, with TRBD1 as a possible D gene (6 bases). Germline CDR1 SGHNT, CDR2 YYREEE (reference sequence). The ends were cut back, 4 bases at V and 3 bases at J, with 25 bases in the middle. The length of the CDR3 is 18 residues. The CDR3 loop reads CASSPLTRPVNRDTEAFF. The DNA for the CDR3 is TGTGCCAGCAGCCCCTTAACCCGCCCCGTGAACAGGGACACTGAAGCTTTCTTT.

This sequence joins TRBV14 and TRBJ2-7; tentative D call: TRBD2 (6 bases). The V and J ends lost 2 bases and 5 bases respectively, with 16 bases between them. The length of the CDR3 is 15 residues. Germline V gives CDR1 SGHDN, CDR2 FVKESK. The CDR3, as DNA: TGTGCCAGCAGCCAACAACTAGCAGGATCCAACGAGCAGTACTTC. Translation: CASSQQLAGSNEQYF.

The J gene is TRBJ2-2, the V gene TRBV6-4; no firm D call. Trimming removed 5 bases at V and 8 bases at J, with 12 bases between. There are 13 residues in the CDR3. The germline V gene has CDR1 MRHNA and CDR2 SNTAGT. The CDR3 region has the DNA TGTGCCAGCAGTCCGGGTTTTATGGGGGAGCTGTTTTTT. Amino acids: CASSPGFMGELFF.

The CDR3 DNA reads TGTGCCAGCTCCGGGGAGCTGTTTTTT. It yields the protein CASSGELFF. The chain recombines TRBV19 with TRBJ2-2; D gene unclear. This CDR3 has 9 residues. CDR1 is LNHDA and CDR2 is SQIVND in the germline V gene (reference sequence). V lost 9 bases and J lost 6, with 2 bases in between.

V is TRBV18 and J is TRBJ1-3; D gene unclear. CDR3 length: 15 amino acids. Trimming took off 3 bases at V and 1 base at J, with 10 bases between the two ends. Looked up from germline, CDR1 is KGHSH and CDR2 is LQKENI. Here the CDR3 reads CASSPGLGSGNTIYF. The DNA of the CDR3 is TGTGCCAGCTCACCGGGCTTAGGATCTGGAAACACCATATATTTT.

The genes are TRBV9 and TRBJ1-3; the D gene is possibly TRBD1 (6 bases). The V gene lost 1 base and the J gene lost 0 bases, with 8 bases spanning the gap. Germline CDR1 is SGDLS and CDR2 is YYNGEE. There are 15 residues in the CDR3. The CDR3 DNA reads TGTGCCAGCAGCGTACAGGGGACCTCTGGAAACACCATATATTTT. Translation gives CASSVQGTSGNTIYF. The full variable domain, rest sourced from reference TRBV9 and TRBJ1-3, is DSGVTQTPKHLITATGQRVTLRCSPRSGDLSVYWYQQSLDQGLQFLIQYYNGEERAKGNILERFSAQQFPDLHSELNLSSLELGDSALYFCASSVQGTSGNTIYFGEGSWLTVV.

This clone appeared once. The chain couples TRBV2 to TRBJ1-4; perhaps TRBD1 as D (5 bases). V was clipped by 3 bases and J by 8 bases, with 13 bases between them. Per germline, CDR1 SNHLY and CDR2 FYNNEI. The length of the CDR3 is 14 residues. The chain's CDR3 is CASSDGQGAEKLFF. The CDR3 DNA is TGTGCCAGCAGTGACGGGCAAGGGGCCGAAAAACTGTTTTTT. Full variable domain (remainder filled in from reference TRBV2 and TRBJ1-4): EPEVTQTPSHQVTQMGQEVILRCVPISNHLYFYWYRQILGQKVEFLVSFYNNEISEKSEIFDDQFSVERPDGSNFTLKIRSTKLEDSAMYFCASSDGQGAEKLFFGSGTQLSVL.